These T cell receptor beta chains were read from a single sample in a study of cytomegalovirus exposure and HLA in healthy donors. Assay: immunoSEQ multiplex PCR; the TCRdb copy retains only in-frame clones and omits some. This sample carries about 160,000 clones, approximately 80% of them seen once, and the ten largest clones take 2% to 2.5%. Sequenced: PBMCs. The receptors come from a man in his forties or fifties in good health and CMV-seropositive. Each CDR3 is given with its conserved first and last residue. Each record gives: CDR3 DNA, CDR3 protein, clone size, V gene, D gene, J gene. The D gene is left open where the match is weak. Clone sizes are given selectively: once, few, many, or a class where the clone is expanded.

cdr3_nt: TGTGCCAGCAGCCCCTGGCGGACAGGGAGGACAGATACGCAGTATTTT; cdr3_aa: CASSPWRTGRTDTQYF; clone_size: NA; v_call: TRBV5-4; d_call: TRBD1; j_call: TRBJ2-3
cdr3_nt: TGTGCCAGCAGCTTAGCGGGAGGGGCTGGTTCACCCCTCCACTTT; cdr3_aa: CASSLAGGAGSPLHF; clone_size: NA; v_call: TRBV7-2; d_call: NA; j_call: TRBJ1-6
cdr3_nt: TGCGCCAGCAGCCAAGTATACGGGACAGGGGCTGGAAACACCATATATTTT; cdr3_aa: CASSQVYGTGAGNTIYF; clone_size: NA; v_call: TRBV4-3; d_call: TRBD1; j_call: TRBJ1-3
cdr3_nt: TGTGCCAGCAGCCTGACAGGGGACACCGGGGAGCTGTTTTTT; cdr3_aa: CASSLTGDTGELFF; clone_size: NA; v_call: TRBV6-1; d_call: TRBD1; j_call: TRBJ2-2
cdr3_nt: TGTGCCAGCAGCGCCTCACCTAGCGGGGGGGCTGGGGAGACCCAGTACTTC; cdr3_aa: CASSASPSGGAGETQYF; clone_size: NA; v_call: TRBV5-4; d_call: TRBD2; j_call: TRBJ2-5
cdr3_nt: TGTGCCAGCAGCCTTCGGGACAGGGGTCACGAGCAGTACTTC; cdr3_aa: CASSLRDRGHEQYF; clone_size: NA; v_call: TRBV13; d_call: TRBD1; j_call: TRBJ2-7
cdr3_nt: TGCGCCAGCAGCCAGGGACTAGCGGGGGGAAGGGATGAGCAGTTCTTC; cdr3_aa: CASSQGLAGGRDEQFF; clone_size: NA; v_call: TRBV5-1; d_call: TRBD2; j_call: TRBJ2-1
cdr3_nt: TGTGCCAGCAGTGGACGACTTAGCGGGGGGGCGGGGACAGATACGCAGTATTTT; cdr3_aa: CASSGRLSGGAGTDTQYF; clone_size: NA; v_call: TRBV6-1; d_call: TRBD2; j_call: TRBJ2-3
cdr3_nt: TGTGCCAGCATCAGGGGTCCCGGCGGGGAGACCCAGTACTTC; cdr3_aa: CASIRGPGGETQYF; clone_size: NA; v_call: TRBV2; d_call: NA; j_call: TRBJ2-5
cdr3_nt: TGCGCCAGCAGCCAAGGTTGGGGACAGGGTCGGGAGACCCAGTACTTC; cdr3_aa: CASSQGWGQGRETQYF; clone_size: NA; v_call: TRBV4-3; d_call: TRBD1; j_call: TRBJ2-5
cdr3_nt: TGTGCCAGCAGCTTGACCAGCGGGGGGTTTTTGACAGATACGCAGTATTTT; cdr3_aa: CASSLTSGGFLTDTQYF; clone_size: NA; v_call: TRBV5-4; d_call: TRBD2; j_call: TRBJ2-3
cdr3_nt: TGTGCCATCACCCCGACAGGGGTTGACTATGGCTACACCTTC; cdr3_aa: CAITPTGVDYGYTF; clone_size: NA; v_call: TRBV10-3; d_call: TRBD1; j_call: TRBJ1-2
cdr3_nt: TGCGCCAGCAGCCAATTCCGTGGAGGGGGCACAGATACGCAGTATTTT; cdr3_aa: CASSQFRGGGTDTQYF; clone_size: NA; v_call: TRBV4-3; d_call: NA; j_call: TRBJ2-3
cdr3_nt: TGTGCCTGGAGCGTAACGGGGATCTATGGCTACACCTTC; cdr3_aa: CAWSVTGIYGYTF; clone_size: NA; v_call: TRBV30; d_call: NA; j_call: TRBJ1-2
cdr3_nt: TGTGCCAGCAGCCAGGGGGGCACAGATACGCAGTATTTT; cdr3_aa: CASSQGGTDTQYF; clone_size: NA; v_call: TRBV28; d_call: TRBD1; j_call: TRBJ2-3
cdr3_nt: TGTGCCAGCAGTGTTTCCGGGACAGGGGAATCACCCCTCCACTTT; cdr3_aa: CASSVSGTGESPLHF; clone_size: NA; v_call: TRBV6-5; d_call: TRBD1; j_call: TRBJ1-6
cdr3_nt: TGCGCCAGCAGCTTGACGGGAGGGGATACGCAGTATTTT; cdr3_aa: CASSLTGGDTQYF; clone_size: NA; v_call: TRBV5-1; d_call: TRBD2; j_call: TRBJ2-3
cdr3_nt: TGTGCCAGCAGCTTAGAGGGCCGTGAAGCTTTCTTT; cdr3_aa: CASSLEGREAFF; clone_size: NA; v_call: TRBV11-3; d_call: NA; j_call: TRBJ1-1
cdr3_nt: TGTGCCAGCAGCGTGTTAGGGGAAACAGATACGCAGTATTTT; cdr3_aa: CASSVLGETDTQYF; clone_size: NA; v_call: TRBV9; d_call: NA; j_call: TRBJ2-3
cdr3_nt: TGTGCCAGCAGTGACACAGGGGGCGAGGAGACCCAGTACTTC; cdr3_aa: CASSDTGGEETQYF; clone_size: NA; v_call: TRBV6-1; d_call: TRBD1; j_call: TRBJ2-5
cdr3_nt: TGTGCCAGCAGTTACGAGGGTACCAGTCAGCCCCAGCATTTT; cdr3_aa: CASSYEGTSQPQHF; clone_size: NA; v_call: TRBV6-6; d_call: NA; j_call: TRBJ1-5
cdr3_nt: TGTGCCAGCAGCCCTAGGGGGAGCACAGATACGCAGTATTTT; cdr3_aa: CASSPRGSTDTQYF; clone_size: NA; v_call: TRBV7-9; d_call: NA; j_call: TRBJ2-3
cdr3_nt: TGTGCCAGCAGTGGGGGAGGACATCGAAATCAGCCCCAGCATTTT; cdr3_aa: CASSGGGHRNQPQHF; clone_size: NA; v_call: TRBV27; d_call: NA; j_call: TRBJ1-5
cdr3_nt: TGTACCAGCAGTGAACTTTTTTTGGATACGCAGTATTTT; cdr3_aa: CTSSELFLDTQYF; clone_size: NA; v_call: TRBV6-1; d_call: NA; j_call: TRBJ2-3
cdr3_nt: TGTGCCAGCAAAAAGCGGGGAATAGATACGCAGTATTTT; cdr3_aa: CASKKRGIDTQYF; clone_size: NA; v_call: TRBV27; d_call: TRBD2; j_call: TRBJ2-3
cdr3_nt: TGTGCCAGCAGCTTTGGGGGGACGGGCGAGCAGTACTTC; cdr3_aa: CASSFGGTGEQYF; clone_size: NA; v_call: TRBV11-3; d_call: NA; j_call: TRBJ2-7
cdr3_nt: TGTGCCAGCAGTTTGAGGCGGGGGGGCCCCTACAATGAGCAGTTCTTC; cdr3_aa: CASSLRRGGPYNEQFF; clone_size: NA; v_call: TRBV28; d_call: TRBD2; j_call: TRBJ2-1
cdr3_nt: TGTGCCAGCTCACCGGGGACTAGCGGGGGTCGACGGGACAATGAGCAGTTCTTC; cdr3_aa: CASSPGTSGGRRDNEQFF; clone_size: once; v_call: TRBV18; d_call: TRBD2; j_call: TRBJ2-1
cdr3_nt: TGCGCCAGCAGCTTATCAACAGGGGGCACGGAGACCCAGTACTTC; cdr3_aa: CASSLSTGGTETQYF; clone_size: NA; v_call: TRBV5-1; d_call: TRBD1; j_call: TRBJ2-5
cdr3_nt: TGTGCCAGCTCGCGGGGGGGCACCGGGGAGCTGTTTTTT; cdr3_aa: CASSRGGTGELFF; clone_size: NA; v_call: TRBV7-3; d_call: TRBD2; j_call: TRBJ2-2
cdr3_nt: TGCGCCAGCAGCCAAGGGATGGGGGACAGGGGCTACGAGCAGTACTTC; cdr3_aa: CASSQGMGDRGYEQYF; clone_size: NA; v_call: TRBV4-3; d_call: TRBD1; j_call: TRBJ2-7
cdr3_nt: TGCGCCAGCAGCGGGGGCCTAGCGGCGGGCACCGGGGAGCTGTTTTTT; cdr3_aa: CASSGGLAAGTGELFF; clone_size: NA; v_call: TRBV4-3; d_call: NA; j_call: TRBJ2-2
cdr3_nt: TGTGCCAGCAGTTACTCGAAGGGACAGGGGGCGATTGAAGCTTTCTTT; cdr3_aa: CASSYSKGQGAIEAFF; clone_size: few; v_call: TRBV6-5; d_call: TRBD1; j_call: TRBJ1-1
cdr3_nt: TGTGCCAGTACCCCTCACGAGCAGTACTTC; cdr3_aa: CASTPHEQYF; clone_size: NA; v_call: TRBV19; d_call: NA; j_call: TRBJ2-7
cdr3_nt: TGTGCCAGCAGAACCGGGACTAGCGGGGGATTCTCCTACGAGCAGTACTTC; cdr3_aa: CASRTGTSGGFSYEQYF; clone_size: NA; v_call: TRBV27; d_call: TRBD2; j_call: TRBJ2-7
cdr3_nt: TGTGCCAGCTCAACGAGCCTTGCTGGGGCCAACGTCCTGACTTTC; cdr3_aa: CASSTSLAGANVLTF; clone_size: NA; v_call: TRBV18; d_call: NA; j_call: TRBJ2-6
cdr3_nt: TGTGCCAGCAGCGAGAGACAGGGGGAGGTCTACGAGCAGTACTTC; cdr3_aa: CASSERQGEVYEQYF; clone_size: NA; v_call: TRBV7-8; d_call: TRBD1; j_call: TRBJ2-7
cdr3_nt: TGTGCCAGCAGCTTTAGCGGGGCGGCCTCCTACGAGCAGTACTTC; cdr3_aa: CASSFSGAASYEQYF; clone_size: NA; v_call: TRBV5-4; d_call: TRBD2; j_call: TRBJ2-7
cdr3_nt: TGCGCCAGCAGTGAGTCGACAGGGGGCACTGAAGCTTTCTTT; cdr3_aa: CASSESTGGTEAFF; clone_size: NA; v_call: TRBV10-2; d_call: TRBD1; j_call: TRBJ1-1
cdr3_nt: TGTGCCAGTAGTATTGAAGGAGGGGGCCGCTACGAGCAGTACTTC; cdr3_aa: CASSIEGGGRYEQYF; clone_size: NA; v_call: TRBV19; d_call: NA; j_call: TRBJ2-7
cdr3_nt: TGTGCCAGCAGCCCCCACAGGGCTAACACTGAAGCTTTCTTT; cdr3_aa: CASSPHRANTEAFF; clone_size: few; v_call: TRBV7-9; d_call: NA; j_call: TRBJ1-1
cdr3_nt: TGTGCCAGCAGCTTAAAGGAGAGGGGGCGGGTAAACACTGAAGCTTTCTTT; cdr3_aa: CASSLKERGRVNTEAFF; clone_size: NA; v_call: TRBV7-9; d_call: TRBD1; j_call: TRBJ1-1
cdr3_nt: TGTGCCAGCAGCCTGACAACCGACTATGGCTACACCTTC; cdr3_aa: CASSLTTDYGYTF; clone_size: NA; v_call: TRBV11-2; d_call: NA; j_call: TRBJ1-2
cdr3_nt: TGTGCCAGCATAGGACTAGCGGGGGTCAATGAGCAGTTCTTC; cdr3_aa: CASIGLAGVNEQFF; clone_size: NA; v_call: TRBV27; d_call: TRBD2; j_call: TRBJ2-1
cdr3_nt: TGTGCCAGCAGCTCTGACGGAGTCCAAGAGACCCAGTACTTC; cdr3_aa: CASSSDGVQETQYF; clone_size: NA; v_call: TRBV5-5; d_call: NA; j_call: TRBJ2-5
cdr3_nt: TGCAGTGGGCGGATGGGCTATGGCTACACCTTC; cdr3_aa: CSGRMGYGYTF; clone_size: few; v_call: TRBV20-1; d_call: NA; j_call: TRBJ1-2
cdr3_nt: TGTGCCAGCAGCGCGACGCCGGACAGGGAACCGAGTGGCTACACCTTC; cdr3_aa: CASSATPDREPSGYTF; clone_size: NA; v_call: TRBV7-9; d_call: TRBD1; j_call: TRBJ1-2
cdr3_nt: TGCGCCAGCAGTTTGATTTTAAGGGGCGCAGATGAAAAACTGTTTTTT; cdr3_aa: CASSLILRGADEKLFF; clone_size: NA; v_call: TRBV5-1; d_call: NA; j_call: TRBJ1-4
cdr3_nt: TGTGCCAGCAGTTCGGACAGGCTGAACACTGAAGCTTTCTTT; cdr3_aa: CASSSDRLNTEAFF; clone_size: few; v_call: TRBV5-6; d_call: TRBD1; j_call: TRBJ1-1
cdr3_nt: TGTGCCAGCCGGGGGGCCCTGGGCGGGGAGCTGTTTTTT; cdr3_aa: CASRGALGGELFF; clone_size: NA; v_call: TRBV7-9; d_call: NA; j_call: TRBJ2-2
cdr3_nt: TGTGCCAGCAGCTTAGGTTTCACAACCGTCTATGGCTACACCTTC; cdr3_aa: CASSLGFTTVYGYTF; clone_size: NA; v_call: TRBV7-2; d_call: NA; j_call: TRBJ1-2
cdr3_nt: TGTGCTAGCAGCTTAAGGACTAGTATGGCAGATACGCAGTATTTT; cdr3_aa: CASSLRTSMADTQYF; clone_size: NA; v_call: TRBV7-7; d_call: TRBD2; j_call: TRBJ2-3
cdr3_nt: TGTGCCACACGGAGGGACAGGGGGCTCCGTGGCTACACCTTC; cdr3_aa: CATRRDRGLRGYTF; clone_size: NA; v_call: TRBV19; d_call: TRBD1; j_call: TRBJ1-2
cdr3_nt: TGCGCCAGCAGCCAAGATTCCAGCGGGGGGCCACTCAATGAGCAGTTCTTC; cdr3_aa: CASSQDSSGGPLNEQFF; clone_size: NA; v_call: TRBV4-3; d_call: TRBD2; j_call: TRBJ2-1
cdr3_nt: TGTGCCATCAATACAGGGGCTAACTATGGCTACACCTTC; cdr3_aa: CAINTGANYGYTF; clone_size: NA; v_call: TRBV10-3; d_call: TRBD1; j_call: TRBJ1-2
cdr3_nt: TGTGCCAGCAGCTTAACAGGGAAGAACACCGGGGAGCTGTTTTTT; cdr3_aa: CASSLTGKNTGELFF; clone_size: NA; v_call: TRBV7-2; d_call: NA; j_call: TRBJ2-2
cdr3_nt: TGCGCCAGCAGCCAAGAATTCGAGACGATGACATTAAGCAATGAGCAGTTCTTC; cdr3_aa: CASSQEFETMTLSNEQFF; clone_size: NA; v_call: TRBV4-3; d_call: NA; j_call: TRBJ2-1
cdr3_nt: TGTGCCAGCAGCTTAGGGGGACTAGCGGGGTTCACAGATACGCAGTATTTT; cdr3_aa: CASSLGGLAGFTDTQYF; clone_size: NA; v_call: TRBV7-6; d_call: TRBD2; j_call: TRBJ2-3
cdr3_nt: TGCGCCAGCAGCTTGGAACGGCGCAGCGGGGCGAGGCATTTT; cdr3_aa: CASSLERRSGARHF; clone_size: NA; v_call: TRBV5-1; d_call: TRBD2; j_call: TRBJ2-3
cdr3_nt: TGCAGCGCTGGGGACAGGGCCATCAACGAGCAGTACTTC; cdr3_aa: CSAGDRAINEQYF; clone_size: NA; v_call: TRBV29-1; d_call: TRBD1; j_call: TRBJ2-7